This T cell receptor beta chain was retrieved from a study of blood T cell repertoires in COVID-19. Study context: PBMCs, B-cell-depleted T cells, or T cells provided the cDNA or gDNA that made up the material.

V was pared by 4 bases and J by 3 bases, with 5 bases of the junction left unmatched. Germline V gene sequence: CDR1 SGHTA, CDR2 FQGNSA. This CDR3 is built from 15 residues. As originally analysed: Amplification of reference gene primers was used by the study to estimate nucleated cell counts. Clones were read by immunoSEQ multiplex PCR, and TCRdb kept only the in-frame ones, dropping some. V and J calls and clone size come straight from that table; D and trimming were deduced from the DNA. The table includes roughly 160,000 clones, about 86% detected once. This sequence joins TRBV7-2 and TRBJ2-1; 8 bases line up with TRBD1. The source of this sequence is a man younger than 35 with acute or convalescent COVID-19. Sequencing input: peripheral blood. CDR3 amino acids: CASSSQGAIYNEQFF. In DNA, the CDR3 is TGTGCCAGCAGCTCCCAGGGGGCCATCTACAATGAGCAGTTCTTC. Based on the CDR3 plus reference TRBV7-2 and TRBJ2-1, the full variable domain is GAGVSQSPSNKVTEKGKDVELRCDPISGHTALYWYRQSLGQGLEFLIYFQGNSAPDKSGLPSDRFSAERTGGSVSTLTIQRTQQEDSAVYLCASSSQGAIYNEQFFGPGTRLTVL.